The entry that follows covers one T cell receptor beta chain sequence. The antigen is not known. TCRdb reprocessed the 5' RACE reads via MiXCR and lists one record per CDR3 protein. The sample contains 190,000 or so distinct CDR3 sequences, roughly 23% of which appear only once. Per germline, CDR1 SEHNR and CDR2 FQNEAQ (reference sequence). V was cut by 6 bases and J by 3 bases, with 9 bases left in between. CDR3 size: 13 residues. This specimen belongs to a study of T-cell memory formation after mild COVID-19. Study-wide findings and caveats: The pre-infection memory compartment contained some responding clones, suggesting cross-reactive memory joined.

The receptor's source is an adult woman who had mild COVID-19 (a few samples of this study predate the infection). Cell type and time point are not known. The chain combines TRBV7-9 with TRBJ2-1; D is undetermined. The sample taken for sequencing was PBMCs or a T cell subset sorted from them (not recorded which). In DNA, the CDR3 is TGTGCCAGCAGTGGTGAGGTCTACAATGAGCAGTTCTTC. Translating it yields CASSGEVYNEQFF.